This T cell receptor (beta chain) was recorded in a study of OX40 agonist ivuxolimab in advanced cancers. Looking at the study overall: Prior checkpoint blockade (anti-PD-1, anti-PD-L1 or anti-CTLA-4) was permitted; about 40% had it.

V lost 8 bases and J lost 3, with 13 bases in between. Germline loops: CDR1 SGHAT, CDR2 FQNNGV. The CDR3 consists of 13 residues. Study-wide results and limits: The study found that CD8+ T cells averaged more expanded clones than CD4+.

A word on this clone: Its antigen is unknown.

Repertoires were generated with immunoSEQ multiplex PCR, while TCRdb's copy carries only in-frame clones and drops some. This repertoire shows 55,000 to 80,000 clones, about 88% found once; its top ten account for about 0.25%. The chain has TRBV11-2 and TRBJ1-1; D remains ambiguous. This sample comprised CD4+ or CD8+ T cells sorted from blood, obtained in a trial of the OX40 agonist ivuxolimab. The clonotype was recovered from an adult with an advanced solid tumor such as melanoma, head and neck, liver or kidney cancer. DNA of the CDR3: TGTGCCAGCGGGGTTGGCCCGGACACTGAAGCTTTCTTT. Its protein is CASGVGPDTEAFF.